This TCR beta chain was found in a study of human T cells and chemical hapten exposure. This clonotype has only a few counts. Time point described: patch test 1, 2 weeks after DPC sensitization. The treatment here: therapeutic diphenylcyclopropenone sensitization with weekly scalp DPC. Total RNA was isolated from whole blood that had not been fractionated. Individual cDNA molecules received unique molecular identifiers in the library. Each CDR3 protein is one row after TCRdb ran MiXCR on the RACE reads. The sample has about 120,000 distinct CDR3 sequences, approximately 13% seen once. CDR3 length: 16 residues. Germline loops: CDR1 ENHRY, CDR2 SYGVKD. V was clipped by 8 bases and J by 1 base; unmatched bases: 12.

The V call is TRBV10-3, the J call TRBJ2-5, with 8 bases matching TRBD1. This receptor was identified in a man between 18 and 29 years old with alopecia areata. Some clones in this sample may be carry-over from other donors' samples. The sequencing used whole blood, collected in connection with sensitization to the hapten diphenylcyclopropenone (DPC). CDR3 amino acids: CAIGQGGLGTQETQYF. As DNA, the CDR3 is TGTGCCATCGGACAGGGCGGACTGGGAACCCAAGAGACCCAGTACTTC.